These 21 T cell receptor beta chains came from one sample sequenced in a study of shared clonotypes between healthy human individuals. Clones were read by immunoSEQ multiplex PCR, and TCRdb kept only the in-frame ones, dropping some. The sample lists about 550,000 clones, less than 97% occurring once. Selected positively for CCR7 and CD45RO-negative, naive CD8 cells excluded terminally differentiated effector memory CD45RA+ cells. The source material was naive CD8+ T cells sorted from blood. The source of these receptors is a woman in her twenties or thirties in good health.

This chain connects TRBV5-4 to TRBJ2-3, with a weak D call TRBD2 (6 bases). CDR1 SGHNT and CDR2 YYREEE come from the germline V gene (reference sequence). Trimming shortened V by 4 bases and J by 4 bases, and 7 bases separated the two germline ends. CDR3 length: 12 amino acids. The CDR3 reads CASSGTSDTQYF. The CDR3 DNA reads TGTGCCAGCAGCGGGACTTCAGATACGCAGTATTTT.

The chain couples TRBV4-1 to TRBJ2-1; TRBD1 matches 7 bases. The length of the CDR3 is 15 residues. The V segment lost 5 bases and the J segment 4 bases; nucleotides outside the gene matches: 8. Germline V gene data show CDR1 as MGHRA and CDR2 as YSYEKL. The CDR3 DNA reads TGCGCCAGCAGCTTTAACAGGGGTCTGTACAATGAGCAGTTCTTC. Its protein product is CASSFNRGLYNEQFF.

This rearrangement joins TRBV6-5 to TRBJ1-5; D not certain. Trimming cost V 4 bases and J 4 bases, with 5 bases left between them. The CDR3 spans 12 residues. Looked up from germline, CDR1 is MNHEY and CDR2 is SVGAGI. CDR3 coding DNA: TGTGCCAGCAGTTTAGGGAATCAGCCCCAGCATTTT. Translated, it gives CASSLGNQPQHF.

The rearrangement links TRBV6-1 to TRBJ1-1; perhaps TRBD1 as D (5 bases). Germline V lookup: CDR1 MNHNS, CDR2 SASEGT. V was clipped by 6 bases and J by 6 bases, with 11 bases between them. The CDR3 consists of 12 residues. The CDR3 reads CASSQGQSEAFF. The CDR3 DNA reads as TGTGCCAGCAGCCAAGGACAATCTGAAGCTTTCTTT.

The chain combines TRBV5-1 with TRBJ1-2, with unresolved D. This CDR3 spans 13 amino acids. The V end lost 4 bases, the J end lost 7 bases, and 14 bases lay between the germline ends. Germline V lookup: CDR1 SGHRS, CDR2 YFSETQ. CDR3 loop: CASSPTDGLGYTF. The DNA for the CDR3 is TGCGCCAGCAGCCCAACGGACGGTCTTGGCTACACCTTC. Filled out from reference TRBV5-1 and TRBJ1-2, the complete variable domain reads KAGVTQTPRYLIKTRGQQVTLSCSPISGHRSVSWYQQTPGQGLQFLFEYFSETQRNKGNFPGRFSGRQFSNSRSEMNVSTLELGDSALYLCASSPTDGLGYTFGSGTRLTVV.

This chain connects TRBV19 to TRBJ1-5; TRBD1 might be the D (6 bases). V lost 2 bases and J lost 3, with 11 bases in between. The germline CDR1 and CDR2 sequences are LNHDA and SQIVND (reference sequence). The CDR3 is made up of 15 amino acids. CDR3 loop: CASSILRGDNQPQHF. The DNA for the CDR3 is TGTGCCAGTAGTATACTCAGGGGCGACAATCAGCCCCAGCATTTT.

The chain has TRBV10-1 and TRBJ1-5; 7 bases match TRBD1. The germline gives CDR1 WNHNN, CDR2 SYGVQD (reference sequence). The CDR3 sequence is 16 residues long. The junction had 8 bases not matched to a gene; V was cut back by 4 bases and J by 2 bases. CDR3 residues: CASSGQGFDRNQPQHF. The CDR3 coding sequence is TGCGCCAGCAGTGGACAGGGTTTTGATCGCAATCAGCCCCAGCATTTT.

Of note for this clone: The sample has other DNA sequences that encode this CDR3 too. The gene calls are TRBV9 and TRBJ1-1; D uncertain. Trimming took 0 bases from V and 0 from J, leaving 3 bases between them. Germline CDR1 and CDR2: SGDLS and YYNGEE. The CDR3 loop spans 13 amino acids. This CDR3 reads CASSVGMNTEAFF. The CDR3 DNA is TGTGCCAGCAGCGTAGGCATGAACACTGAAGCTTTCTTT.

The chain is built from TRBV4-1 and TRBJ2-1; D may be TRBD1 or TRBD2 (5 bases each). In germline, CDR1 is MGHRA, CDR2 YSYEKL. V lost 4 bases, J lost 1 base, and 11 bases lay in between. The CDR3 is 15 amino acids. The CDR3 nucleotides read TGCGCCAGCAGCCGCCGGGACGCATCCTACAATGAGCAGTTCTTC. Translation gives CASSRRDASYNEQFF.

V usage is TRBV7-9 and J usage is TRBJ1-1, with TRBD1 matching over 8 bases. The V and J ends lost 5 bases and 7 bases, in that order; junction bases with no gene match: 6. The CDR3 has 13 amino acids. Germline loops: CDR1 SEHNR, CDR2 FQNEAQ (reference sequence). The CDR3 DNA follows: TGTGCCAGCAGCGCAGGGGGCCAAATTGAAGCTTTCTTT. This codes for CASSAGGQIEAFF.

The chain carries TRBV9 and TRBJ2-3, with 10 bases aligning to TRBD2. J was trimmed by 1 base and V by 0 bases; bases with no gene match: 8. This CDR3 spans 18 amino acids. CDR1 and CDR2 from the germline V gene are SGDLS and YYNGEE. The CDR3 DNA sequence: TGTGCCAGCAGCGTAGGATCTGGACTAGCGGACGGCACAGATACGCAGTATTTT. It codes for CASSVGSGLADGTDTQYF. Full variable domain (remainder filled in from reference TRBV9 and TRBJ2-3): DSGVTQTPKHLITATGQRVTLRCSPRSGDLSVYWYQQSLDQGLQFLIQYYNGEERAKGNILERFSAQQFPDLHSELNLSSLELGDSALYFCASSVGSGLADGTDTQYFGPGTRLTVL.

The rearrangement uses TRBV11-2 and TRBJ1-1; no definite D call. The ends were cut back, 2 bases at V and 4 bases at J, with 2 bases in the middle. The germline gives CDR1 SGHAT, CDR2 FQNNGV. This CDR3 contains 11 residues. Here the CDR3 reads CASSLITEAFF. CDR3 nucleotides: TGTGCCAGCAGCTTAATCACTGAAGCTTTCTTT.

The rearrangement uses TRBV27 and TRBJ1-5; TRBD1 aligns across 9 bases. CDR1 and CDR2 (germline): MNHEY, SMNVEV (reference sequence). V trimming: 6 bases; J trimming: 6 bases; junction bases outside the gene matches: 6. CDR3 length: 14 residues. CDR3 residues: CASSPGTGIQPQHF. The CDR3 region has the DNA TGTGCCAGCAGCCCCGGGACAGGGATTCAGCCCCAGCATTTT.

The chain couples TRBV29-1 to TRBJ2-1; D is possibly TRBD2 (6 bases). V lost 6 bases and J 8 bases, leaving 14 bases between the germline ends. Looked up from germline, CDR1 is SQVTM and CDR2 is ANQGSEA. CDR3 length: 12 residues. CDR3 in DNA: TGCAGCGTCGTAAAAGGAGGGGATGAGCAGTTCTTC. Encoded protein: CSVVKGGDEQFF.

The gene calls are TRBV27 and TRBJ2-5; the match to TRBD2 covers 11 bases. The DNA end is more similar to TRBJ2-7, so the J call may be wrong. Germline CDR1 reads MNHEY; CDR2 reads SMNVEV (reference sequence). The CDR3 has 15 amino acids. The CDR3: CASSHSGRAGNEQYF. Written as DNA, the CDR3 is TGTGCCAGCAGCCATAGCGGGAGGGCCGGCAACGAGCAGTACTTC.

The rearrangement links TRBV27 to TRBJ1-2; no definite D call. The CDR3 covers 15 residues. Deletions cut 2 bases from V and 8 bases from J, with 18 bases between. CDR1 and CDR2 (germline): MNHEY, SMNVEV (reference sequence). The CDR3 is CASSLRPEPFWGYTF. CDR3 in DNA: TGTGCCAGCAGTTTACGTCCAGAACCCTTCTGGGGCTACACCTTC.

Notes on this clone: Other DNA variants within this sample encode the same CDR3. V is TRBV27 and J is TRBJ1-2; weak D call: TRBD1 (6 bases). The CDR3 runs 13 residues. Germline values: CDR1 MNHEY, CDR2 SMNVEV (reference sequence). V was clipped by 5 bases and J by 5 bases, with 12 bases between them. The CDR3, as DNA: TGTGCCAGCAGTCACGGACAGCTATATGGCTACACCTTC. Its protein product is CASSHGQLYGYTF.

This clone was observed once. This chain uses TRBV9 with TRBJ2-5, with D possibly being TRBD1 (5 bases). Near its end, the DNA agrees better with TRBJ2-7, so the J call may be wrong. Germline assignment: CDR1 SGDLS and CDR2 YYNGEE. The CDR3 spans 14 residues. CDR3 DNA sequence: TGTGCCAGCAGCGTAGGGCAGGGCGGCTTCGAGCAGTACTTC. Its protein is CASSVGQGGFEQYF.

This chain uses TRBV5-4 with TRBJ1-1; D gene unclear. Germline V CDR1 and CDR2: SGHNT, YYREEE (reference sequence). The length of the CDR3 is 14 residues. The V end was cut by 3 bases, the J end by 3 bases, with 12 bases between. The CDR3 DNA reads TGTGCCAGCAGCTACTGGGTATCGGACACTGAAGCTTTCTTT. Translation: CASSYWVSDTEAFF.

The chain combines TRBV19 with TRBJ2-3, with 9 bases identical to TRBD2. V trimming: 3 bases; J trimming: 6 bases; junction bases outside the gene matches: 7. Germline V lookup: CDR1 LNHDA, CDR2 SQIVND (reference sequence). The CDR3 is 15 residues long. This chain's CDR3 is CASSIDSGSLDTQYF. The CDR3, as DNA: TGTGCCAGTAGTATTGATAGCGGGAGTCTGGATACGCAGTATTTT.

The table lists this clone with a few counts. V gene TRBV19 combines with J gene TRBJ2-7, with TRBD1 matching 9 bases. Per the germline V gene, CDR1 is LNHDA and CDR2 is SQIVND (reference sequence). V shed 4 bases and J 3 bases; nucleotides not matched to a gene: 4. The CDR3 totals 14 residues. The CDR3 DNA sequence: TGTGCCAGTAGTAACGGGACAGGGAACTACGAGCAGTACTTC. It encodes CASSNGTGNYEQYF.